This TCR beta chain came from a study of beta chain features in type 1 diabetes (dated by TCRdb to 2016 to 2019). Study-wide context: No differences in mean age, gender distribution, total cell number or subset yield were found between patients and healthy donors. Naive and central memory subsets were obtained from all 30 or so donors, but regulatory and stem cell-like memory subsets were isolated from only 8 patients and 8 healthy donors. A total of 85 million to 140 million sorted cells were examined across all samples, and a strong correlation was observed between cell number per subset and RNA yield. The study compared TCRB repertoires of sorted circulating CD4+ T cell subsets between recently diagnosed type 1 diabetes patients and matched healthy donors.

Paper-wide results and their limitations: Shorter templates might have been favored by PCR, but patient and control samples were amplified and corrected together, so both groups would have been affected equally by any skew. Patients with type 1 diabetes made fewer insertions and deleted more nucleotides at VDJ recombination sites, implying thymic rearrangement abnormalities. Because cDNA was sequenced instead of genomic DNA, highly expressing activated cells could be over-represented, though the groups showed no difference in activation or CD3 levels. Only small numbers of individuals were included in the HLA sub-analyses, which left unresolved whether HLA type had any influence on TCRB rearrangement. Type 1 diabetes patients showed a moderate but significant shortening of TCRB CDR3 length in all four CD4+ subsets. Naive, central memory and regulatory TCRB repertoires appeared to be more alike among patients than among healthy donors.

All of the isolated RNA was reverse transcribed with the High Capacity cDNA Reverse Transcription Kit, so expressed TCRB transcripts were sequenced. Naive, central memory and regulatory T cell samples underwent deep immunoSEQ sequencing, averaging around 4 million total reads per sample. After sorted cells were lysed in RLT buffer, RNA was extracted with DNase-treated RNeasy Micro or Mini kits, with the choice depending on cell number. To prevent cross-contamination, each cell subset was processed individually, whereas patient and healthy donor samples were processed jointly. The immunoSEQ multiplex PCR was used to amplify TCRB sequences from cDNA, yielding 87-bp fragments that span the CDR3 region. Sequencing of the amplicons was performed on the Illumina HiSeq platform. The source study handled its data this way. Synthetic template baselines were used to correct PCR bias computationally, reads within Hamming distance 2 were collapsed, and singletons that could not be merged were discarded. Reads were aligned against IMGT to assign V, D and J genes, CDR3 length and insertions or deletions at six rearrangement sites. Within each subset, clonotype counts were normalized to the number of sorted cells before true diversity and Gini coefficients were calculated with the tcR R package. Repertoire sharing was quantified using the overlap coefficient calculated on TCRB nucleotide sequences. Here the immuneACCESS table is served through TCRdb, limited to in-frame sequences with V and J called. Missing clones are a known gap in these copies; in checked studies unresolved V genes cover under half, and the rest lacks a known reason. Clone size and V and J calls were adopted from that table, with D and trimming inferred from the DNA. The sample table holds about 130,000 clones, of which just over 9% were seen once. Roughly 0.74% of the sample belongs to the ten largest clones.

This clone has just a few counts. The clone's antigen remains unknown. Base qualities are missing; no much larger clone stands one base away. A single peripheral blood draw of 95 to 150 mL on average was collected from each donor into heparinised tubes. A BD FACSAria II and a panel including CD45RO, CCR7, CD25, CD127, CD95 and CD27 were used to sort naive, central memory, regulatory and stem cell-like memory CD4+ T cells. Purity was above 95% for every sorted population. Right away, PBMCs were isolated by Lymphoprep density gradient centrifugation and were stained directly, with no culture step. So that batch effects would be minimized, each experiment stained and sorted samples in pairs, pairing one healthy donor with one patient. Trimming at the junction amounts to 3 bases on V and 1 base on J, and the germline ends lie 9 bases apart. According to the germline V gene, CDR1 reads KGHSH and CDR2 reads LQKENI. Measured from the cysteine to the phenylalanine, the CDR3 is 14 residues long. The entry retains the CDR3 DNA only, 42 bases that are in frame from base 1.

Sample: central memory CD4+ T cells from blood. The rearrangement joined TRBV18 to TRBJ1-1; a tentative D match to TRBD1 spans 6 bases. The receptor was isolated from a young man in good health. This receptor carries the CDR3 CASSPRTENTEAFF. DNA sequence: TGTGCCAGCTCACCCCGGACAGAGAACACTGAAGCTTTCTTT.